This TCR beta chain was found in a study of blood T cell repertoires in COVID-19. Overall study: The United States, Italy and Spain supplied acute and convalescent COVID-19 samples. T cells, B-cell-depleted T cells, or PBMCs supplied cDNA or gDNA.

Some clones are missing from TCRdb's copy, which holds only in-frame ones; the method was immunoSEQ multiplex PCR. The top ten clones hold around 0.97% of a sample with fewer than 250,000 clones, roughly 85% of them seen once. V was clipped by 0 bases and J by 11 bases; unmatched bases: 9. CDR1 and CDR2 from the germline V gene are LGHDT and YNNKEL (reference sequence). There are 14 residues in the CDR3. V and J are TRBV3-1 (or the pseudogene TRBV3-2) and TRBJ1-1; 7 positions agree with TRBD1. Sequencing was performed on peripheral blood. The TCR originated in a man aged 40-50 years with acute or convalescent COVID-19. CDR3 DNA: TGTGCCAGCAGCCAAGATGGGAAGACAGGGAGGGCTTTCTTT. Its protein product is CASSQDGKTGRAFF.